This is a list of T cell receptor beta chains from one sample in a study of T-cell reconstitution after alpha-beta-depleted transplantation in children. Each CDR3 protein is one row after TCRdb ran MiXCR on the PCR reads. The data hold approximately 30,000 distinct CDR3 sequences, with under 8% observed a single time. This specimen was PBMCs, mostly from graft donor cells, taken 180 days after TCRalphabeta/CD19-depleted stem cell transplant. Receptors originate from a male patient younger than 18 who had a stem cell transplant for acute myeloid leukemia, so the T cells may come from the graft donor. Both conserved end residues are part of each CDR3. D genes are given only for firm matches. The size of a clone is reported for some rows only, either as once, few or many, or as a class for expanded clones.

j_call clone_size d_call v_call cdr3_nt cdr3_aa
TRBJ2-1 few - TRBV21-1 TGTGCCAGCAGCAAAGGTTCTCGGGACGGCCGACTTAAACTTTCCTACAATGAGCAGTTCTTC CASSKGSRDGRLKLSYNEQFF
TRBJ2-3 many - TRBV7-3 TGTGCCAGCAGCGTATTGGGGTCTTATACGCAGTATTTT CASSVLGSYTQYF
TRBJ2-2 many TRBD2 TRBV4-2 TGTGCCAGCAGCCGCCGGCGACTAGCGGGGGTAACTAACACCGGGGAGCTGTTTTTT CASSRRRLAGVTNTGELFF
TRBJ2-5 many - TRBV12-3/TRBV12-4 TGTGCCAGCAGTTTAGTGGGTCCAGAGACCCAGTACTTC CASSLVGPETQYF
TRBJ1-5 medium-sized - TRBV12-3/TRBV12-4 TGTGCCAGCACCACCGGGGGTGTGGACAATCAGCCCCAGCATTTT CASTTGGVDNQPQHF
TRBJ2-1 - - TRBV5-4 TGTGCCAGCAGCTTCGTGAACGATGAGCAGTTCTTC CASSFVNDEQFF
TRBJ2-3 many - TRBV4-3 TGCGCCAGCAGCCAAGATGCAGGGATGGATACGCAGTATTTT CASSQDAGMDTQYF
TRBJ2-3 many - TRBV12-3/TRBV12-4 TGTGCCAGCAGTCCACCTAGCGTACACACAGATACGCAGTATTTT CASSPPSVHTDTQYF
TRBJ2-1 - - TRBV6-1 TGTGCCAGCAGTGACAGCGGTAACAATGAGCAGTTCTTC CASSDSGNNEQFF
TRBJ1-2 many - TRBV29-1 TGCAGCGTTGAAAAAGGTACCGGTAACTATGGCTACACCTTC CSVEKGTGNYGYTF
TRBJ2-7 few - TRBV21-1 TGTGCCAGCAGCGGCCGGACCTACTACGAGCAGTACTTC CASSGRTYYEQYF
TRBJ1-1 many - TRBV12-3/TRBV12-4 TGTGCCAGCAGACCGCAGGTTCGGAACACTGAAGCTTTCTTT CASRPQVRNTEAFF
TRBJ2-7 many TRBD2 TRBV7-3 TGTGCCAGCAGCTTAGGAGGACTAGGGGCCTACGAGCAGTACTTC CASSLGGLGAYEQYF
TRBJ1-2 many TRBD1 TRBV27 TGTGCCAGCACTTCCACAGGGGGAAGACAGGGTAATGGCTACACCTTC CASTSTGGRQGNGYTF
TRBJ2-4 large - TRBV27 TGTGCCAGCAGTTCATTGAACATTCAGTACTTC CASSSLNIQYF
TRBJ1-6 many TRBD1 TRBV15 TGTGCCACCAGCAGAGATGGATGGGGACAGGGATTGACACCCCTCCACTTT CATSRDGWGQGLTPLHF